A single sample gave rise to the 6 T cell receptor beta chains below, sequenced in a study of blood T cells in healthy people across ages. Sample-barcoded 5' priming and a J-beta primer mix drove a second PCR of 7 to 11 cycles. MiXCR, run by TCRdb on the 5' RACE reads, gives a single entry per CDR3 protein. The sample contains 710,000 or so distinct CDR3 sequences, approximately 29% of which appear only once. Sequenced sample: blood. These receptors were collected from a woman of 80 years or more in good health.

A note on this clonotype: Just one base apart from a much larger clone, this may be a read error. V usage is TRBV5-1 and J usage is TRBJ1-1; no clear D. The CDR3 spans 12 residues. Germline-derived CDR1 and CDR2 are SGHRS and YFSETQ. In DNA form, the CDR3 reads TGCGCCGGCAGCTTGTCACAGAATGAAGCTTTCTTT. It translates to CAGSLSQNEAFF.

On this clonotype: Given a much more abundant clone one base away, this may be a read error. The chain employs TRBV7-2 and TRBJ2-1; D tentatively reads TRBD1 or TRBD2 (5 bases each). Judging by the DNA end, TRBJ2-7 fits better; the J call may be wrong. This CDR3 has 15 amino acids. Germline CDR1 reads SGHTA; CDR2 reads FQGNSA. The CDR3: CASSLAGDPYNEQYF. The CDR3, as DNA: TGTGCCAGCAGCTTAGCGGGGGACCCCTACAATGAGCAGTACTTC.

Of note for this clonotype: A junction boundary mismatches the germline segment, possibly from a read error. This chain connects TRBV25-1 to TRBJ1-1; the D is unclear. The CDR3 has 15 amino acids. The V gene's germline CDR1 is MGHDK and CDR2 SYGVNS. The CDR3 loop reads CASSESGRTNAEAFF. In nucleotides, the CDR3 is TGTGCCAGCAGTGAATCGGGCCGAACGAACGCTGAAGCTTTCTTT.

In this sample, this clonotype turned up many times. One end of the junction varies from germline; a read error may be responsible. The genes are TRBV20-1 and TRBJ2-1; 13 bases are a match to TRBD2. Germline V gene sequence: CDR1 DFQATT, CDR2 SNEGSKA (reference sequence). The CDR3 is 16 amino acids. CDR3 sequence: CSARGLAGVINNEQFF. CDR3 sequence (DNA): TGCAGTGCAAGAGGACTAGCGGGGGTTATAAACAATGAGCAGTTCTTC.

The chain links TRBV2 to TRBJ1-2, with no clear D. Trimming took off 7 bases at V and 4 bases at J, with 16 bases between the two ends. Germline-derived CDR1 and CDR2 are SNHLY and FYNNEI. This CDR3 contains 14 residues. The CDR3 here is CASTETTLRYGYTF. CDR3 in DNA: TGTGCCAGCACCGAAACCACACTCCGCTATGGCTACACCTTC.

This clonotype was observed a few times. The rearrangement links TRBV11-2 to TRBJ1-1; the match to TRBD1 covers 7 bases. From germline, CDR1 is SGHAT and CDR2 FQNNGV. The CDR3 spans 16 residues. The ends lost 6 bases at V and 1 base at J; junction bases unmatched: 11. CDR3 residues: CASSSHRGPRNTEAFF. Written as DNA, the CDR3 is TGTGCCAGCAGTTCTCACAGGGGACCCAGGAACACTGAAGCTTTCTTT.